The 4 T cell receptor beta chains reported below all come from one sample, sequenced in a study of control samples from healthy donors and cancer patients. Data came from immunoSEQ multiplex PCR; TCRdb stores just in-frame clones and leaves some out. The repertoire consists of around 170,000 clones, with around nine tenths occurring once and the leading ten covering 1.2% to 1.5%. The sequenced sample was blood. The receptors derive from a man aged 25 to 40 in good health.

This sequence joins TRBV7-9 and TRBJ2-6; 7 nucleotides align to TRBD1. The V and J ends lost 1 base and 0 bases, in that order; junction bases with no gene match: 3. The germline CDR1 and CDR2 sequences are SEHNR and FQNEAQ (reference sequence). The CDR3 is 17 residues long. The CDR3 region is CASSLVGTASGANVLTF. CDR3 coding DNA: TGTGCCAGCAGCTTAGTCGGGACAGCCTCTGGGGCCAACGTCCTGACTTTC.

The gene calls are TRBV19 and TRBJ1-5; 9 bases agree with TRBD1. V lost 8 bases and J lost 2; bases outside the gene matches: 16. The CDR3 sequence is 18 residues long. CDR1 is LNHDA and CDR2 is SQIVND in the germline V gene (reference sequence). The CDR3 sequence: CASSTAGTGIRGNQPQHF. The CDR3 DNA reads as TGTGCCAGTTCAACCGCCGGGACAGGGATAAGGGGCAATCAGCCCCAGCATTTT.

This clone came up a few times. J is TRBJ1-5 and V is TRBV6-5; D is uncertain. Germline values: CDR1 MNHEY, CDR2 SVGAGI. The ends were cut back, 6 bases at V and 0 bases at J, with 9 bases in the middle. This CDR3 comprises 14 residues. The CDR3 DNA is TGTGCCAGCAGGAGAGATTATAGCAATCAGCCCCAGCATTTT. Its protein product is CASRRDYSNQPQHF.

The CDR3 loop reads CASRPTGAYNEQFF. Written as DNA, the CDR3 is TGTGCCAGCAGGCCGACAGGGGCCTACAATGAGCAGTTCTTC. This chain joins TRBV5-4 and TRBJ2-1, with 8 bases identical to TRBD1. This CDR3 comprises 14 residues. Germline values: CDR1 SGHNT, CDR2 YYREEE (reference sequence). J lost 2 bases, V lost 5 bases, and 3 bases had no gene match.